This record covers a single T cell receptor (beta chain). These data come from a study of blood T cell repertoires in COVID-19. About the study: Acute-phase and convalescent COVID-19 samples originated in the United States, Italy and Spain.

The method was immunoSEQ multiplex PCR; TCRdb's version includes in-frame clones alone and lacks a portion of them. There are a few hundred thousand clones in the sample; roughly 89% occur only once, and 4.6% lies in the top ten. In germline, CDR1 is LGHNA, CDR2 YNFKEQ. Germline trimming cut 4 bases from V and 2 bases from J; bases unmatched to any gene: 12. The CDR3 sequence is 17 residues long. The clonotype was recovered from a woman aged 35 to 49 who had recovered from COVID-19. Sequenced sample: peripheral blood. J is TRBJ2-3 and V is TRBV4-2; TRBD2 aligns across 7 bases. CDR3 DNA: TGTGCCAGCAGCCGGGAAGCCCGACTAGCCCCCACAGATACGCAGTATTTT. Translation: CASSREARLAPTDTQYF.